One sample yielded the 13 T cell receptor beta chains listed below, sequenced in a study of T cell responses to AZD1222 COVID-19 vaccine listed by TCRdb under 2021. Receptors were amplified or captured by the immunoSEQ multiplex PCR assay. This is the immuneACCESS table as TCRdb keeps it, with only in-frame sequences that have V and J called. A part of the clones is gone; compared with another copy, unresolved V genes explain less than half, and the rest is unexplained. Here the sample has about 130,000 clones; 88% occur a single time. The top ten clonotypes cover around 6.1% of the sample. In light of the paper, this sample's time point label describes: baseline before first vaccination. Sequencing used peripheral blood, obtained on day 0 of AZD1222 vaccination. The receptors derive from an adult in good health.

This clone was observed a few times. This sequence joins TRBV29-1 and TRBJ2-7; D possibly uses TRBD1 or TRBD2 (9 bases each). In germline, CDR1 is SQVTM, CDR2 ANQGSEA. V was shortened by 2 bases and J by 3 bases, with 35 bases between the two germline ends. The CDR3 length is 21 residues. CDR3 protein: CSVEWDRADSGGPKQNYEQYF. As DNA, the CDR3 is TGCAGCGTTGAATGGGACAGGGCGGATAGCGGGGGACCGAAACAGAACTACGAGCAGTACTTC.

As concerns this clone: Other DNA sequences in this sample translate to the same CDR3. The CDR3 is CASSAGTGGSGNTIYF. The CDR3 nucleotides read TGTGCCAGCAGCGCAGGGACTGGGGGCTCTGGAAACACCATATATTTT. This rearrangement joins TRBV9 to TRBJ1-3; weak D call: TRBD1 (5 bases). This CDR3 contains 16 residues. Germline V gives CDR1 SGDLS, CDR2 YYNGEE. Trimming cost V 3 bases and J 0 bases, with 13 bases left between them.

V usage is TRBV10-3 and J usage is TRBJ2-1, with D hard to call. V was shortened by 4 bases and J by 9 bases, with 10 bases between the two germline ends. The CDR3 spans 12 residues. The germline V gene has CDR1 ENHRY and CDR2 SYGVKD. The CDR3 DNA sequence: TGTGCCATCAGTGGAGTCGCACTTGAGCAGTTCTTC. Protein: CAISGVALEQFF.

The chain carries TRBV5-1 and TRBJ2-3; 10 nucleotides agree with TRBD2. The CDR3 spans 18 residues. CDR1 and CDR2 from the germline V gene are SGHRS and YFSETQ. The junction had 14 bases not matched to a gene; V was cut back by 6 bases and J by 1 base. CDR3 DNA: TGCGCCAGCACCGGAAGGAGGTATGGGACTAGCGGCACAGATACGCAGTATTTT. Translating gives CASTGRRYGTSGTDTQYF.

CDR3 DNA sequence: TGTGCCAGCAGCCACGGGACAGGTCACTATGGCTACACCTTC. This translates into CASSHGTGHYGYTF. The rearrangement uses TRBV3-1 (or the pseudogene TRBV3-2) and TRBJ1-2; TRBD1 agrees at 8 bases. Unmatched junction bases numbered 3, after V lost 3 bases and J lost 3 bases. Germline V gene lookup returns CDR1 LGHDT and CDR2 YNNKEL (reference sequence). The CDR3 runs 14 residues.

The chain has TRBV30 and TRBJ2-5, with TRBD2 identical over 7 bases. CDR3 length: 14 residues. The V gene's germline CDR1 is GTSNPN and CDR2 SVGIG (reference sequence). Unmatched junction bases numbered 9, after V lost 3 bases and J lost 5 bases. CDR3 sequence reads: CAWSSSGSEETQYF. Here the CDR3 DNA reads TGTGCCTGGAGCTCTAGCGGCAGTGAGGAGACCCAGTACTTC.

The V and J genes are TRBV27 and TRBJ2-5, with a weak D call TRBD2 (6 bases). The V and J ends lost 3 bases and 5 bases respectively, with 13 bases between them. CDR3 length: 14 residues. CDR1 and CDR2 (germline): MNHEY, SMNVEV (reference sequence). The CDR3: CASSFRQGGETQYF. CDR3 bases: TGTGCCAGCAGTTTTCGACAAGGAGGGGAGACCCAGTACTTC.

The genes are TRBV27 and TRBJ2-5; the match to TRBD2 covers 7 bases. V trimming: 5 bases; J trimming: 3 bases; junction bases outside the gene matches: 6. Germline V lookup: CDR1 MNHEY, CDR2 SMNVEV (reference sequence). The CDR3 contains 14 residues. The CDR3 region is CASSPRDYEETQYF. CDR3 nucleotides: TGTGCCAGCAGTCCCCGGGACTACGAAGAGACCCAGTACTTC.

The J gene is TRBJ2-7, the V gene TRBV20-1; tentative D call: TRBD2 (7 bases). Germline CDR1 is DFQATT and CDR2 is SNEGSKA (reference sequence). The CDR3 totals 13 residues. The V end was cut by 3 bases, the J end by 2 bases, with 11 bases between. The CDR3 region has the DNA TGCAGTGCTAGTTACGGGGGGCCCTACGAGCAGTACTTC. Its protein product is CSASYGGPYEQYF.

V and J are TRBV2 and TRBJ2-1, with D hard to call. Trimming removed 5 bases at V and 4 bases at J, with 3 bases between. CDR3 length: 11 residues. In germline, CDR1 is SNHLY, CDR2 FYNNEI. In DNA, the CDR3 is TGTGCCAGCAGTACTTACAATGAGCAGTTCTTC. Protein sequence: CASSTYNEQFF.

The rearrangement joins TRBV7-2 to TRBJ1-3, with TRBD1 as a possible D gene (6 bases). The CDR3 has 16 residues. Germline V gene sequence: CDR1 SGHTA, CDR2 FQGNSA. V was cut by 5 bases and J by 1 base, with 15 bases left in between. The CDR3 protein is CASSLGGRGSGNTIYF. The CDR3 DNA reads as TGTGCCAGCAGCCTGGGTGGCAGGGGTTCTGGAAACACCATATATTTT.

The chain combines TRBV5-4 with TRBJ1-2, with D hard to call. Germline loops: CDR1 SGHNT, CDR2 YYREEE (reference sequence). CDR3 length: 12 amino acids. Between the trimmed V and J ends, which lost 2 bases and 8 bases, there was a span of 10 bases. Here the CDR3 reads CASSLDREGYTF. CDR3 nucleotide sequence: TGTGCCAGCAGCTTAGACCGAGAGGGCTACACCTTC.

V and J are TRBV19 and TRBJ2-2; D is uncertain. The CDR3 loop spans 15 amino acids. The germline V gene encodes CDR1 LNHDA and CDR2 SQIVND (reference sequence). V dropped 8 bases and J dropped 2 bases, with 15 bases sitting between them. The CDR3: CASLTLWPNTGELFF. CDR3 DNA: TGTGCCAGTCTTACACTTTGGCCCAACACCGGGGAGCTGTTTTTT.